This record concerns one T cell receptor beta chain sequence. TCR beta sequencing was performed on blood CD8+ and CD4+ T cells. Reverse transcription of roughly 0.5 to 1 ug RNA was carried out with random hexamers. Via MiXCR, TCRdb re-called the immunoSEQ multiplex PCR reads, giving one row per CDR3 protein. The sample consists of some 110,000 distinct CDR3 sequences, roughly 95% of them appearing once. V trimming: 5 bases; J trimming: 0 bases; junction bases outside the gene matches: 6. Germline-derived CDR1 and CDR2 are DFQATT and SNEGSKA (reference sequence). The CDR3 sequence is 16 residues long. This sample was taken from a study of CD8 T cells in Susac syndrome. Study as a whole: Within the sequenced Susac syndrome patient group, over five exhibited active disease and under 10 were in remission. There were Susac syndrome patients who were therapy-naive at blood draw, others on corticosteroids, and others on intravenous immunoglobulin alone.

Sequencing was performed on CD4+ T cells from PBMCs. This TCR was sampled from a human donor with Susac syndrome. This chain connects TRBV20-1 to TRBJ2-1; TRBD2 aligns across 11 bases. CDR3 region: CSAQTSGGSSYNEQFF. CDR3 in DNA: TGCAGTGCTCAAACTAGCGGGGGCAGCTCCTACAATGAGCAGTTCTTC.